These 8 T cell receptor beta chains came from one sample sequenced in a study of OX40 agonist ivuxolimab in advanced cancers. The data were produced by immunoSEQ multiplex PCR, yet TCRdb's version contains in-frame clones alone and is incomplete. This sample has around 70,000 clones, with 84% found just once. This material consisted of CD4+ or CD8+ T cells sorted from blood, taken in a trial of the OX40 agonist ivuxolimab. These receptors were obtained from an adult with an advanced solid tumor such as melanoma, head and neck, liver or kidney cancer.

The chain carries TRBV6-5 and TRBJ1-2; 10 bases line up with TRBD1. Per the germline V gene, CDR1 is MNHEY and CDR2 is SVGAGI. CDR3 length: 14 residues. V lost 5 bases, J lost 5 bases, and 5 bases stayed unmatched. The CDR3 is CASSPLGQGYGYTF. In nucleotides, the CDR3 is TGTGCCAGCAGTCCTTTGGGACAGGGGTATGGCTACACCTTC.

For this clone: The CDR3 end shows no conserved phenylalanine or tryptophan, and so a read error is likely. V usage is TRBV5-4 and J usage is TRBJ1-2, with D possibly matching TRBD1 (6 bases). This CDR3 contains 15 residues. The germline CDR1 and CDR2 sequences are SGHNT and YYREEE (reference sequence). The V gene lost 2 bases and the J gene lost 2 bases, with 13 bases spanning the gap. The DNA of the CDR3 is TGTGCCAGCAGCTTTCCACAGGGCAGGAACTATGGCTACACCCTC. Translated: CASSFPQGRNYGYTL.

The chain links TRBV5-1 to TRBJ1-4; TRBD1 matches 7 bases. This CDR3 has 14 residues. CDR1 is SGHRS, CDR2 YFSETQ, per germline. The ends lost 4 bases at V and 5 bases at J; junction bases unmatched: 5. The CDR3 nucleotides are TGCGCCAGCAGCCGGGACAGTTACAATGAAAAACTGTTTTTT. Its protein is CASSRDSYNEKLFF.

V is TRBV6-1 and J is TRBJ1-1; a weak D match, TRBD1 (5 bases). The CDR3 extends over 15 amino acids. V gave up 1 base and J gave up 0 bases, with 9 bases separating them. CDR1 and CDR2 (germline): MNHNS, SASEGT. The CDR3 DNA reads TGTGCCAGCAGTGAAGACAGGACTATGAACACTGAAGCTTTCTTT. Translating gives CASSEDRTMNTEAFF.

The chain combines TRBV19 with TRBJ2-2; D remains ambiguous. The CDR3 is 13 residues long. Germline loops: CDR1 LNHDA, CDR2 SQIVND (reference sequence). The V end lost 2 bases, the J end lost 4 bases, and 5 bases lay between the germline ends. DNA of the CDR3: TGTGCCAGTAGTATAATTCTCACCGGGGAGCTGTTTTTT. Residues: CASSIILTGELFF.

This chain joins TRBV7-3 and TRBJ1-3; D is unresolved. The CDR3 is 15 amino acids. CDR1 and CDR2 from the germline V gene are SGHTA and FQGTGA. V lost 3 bases and J 2 bases, leaving 11 bases between the germline ends. The DNA for the CDR3 is TGTGCCAGCAGCTTCCAAGGAACGACTGGAAACACCATATATTTT. Translating gives CASSFQGTTGNTIYF.

In DNA form, the CDR3 reads TGTGCCAGCAGGCTAGGGACAGGGGACTACAATGAGCAGTTCTTC. Translated, it gives CASRLGTGDYNEQFF. The V call is TRBV6-1, the J call TRBJ2-1; 10 nucleotides line up with TRBD1. V was clipped by 6 bases and J by 3 bases; unmatched bases: 5. This CDR3 is 15 amino acids long. Germline-derived CDR1 and CDR2 are MNHNS and SASEGT.

The chain carries TRBV19 and TRBJ1-2; the match to TRBD1 covers 7 bases. This CDR3 is 14 amino acids long. From germline, CDR1 is LNHDA and CDR2 SQIVND (reference sequence). V shed 3 bases and J 2 bases; nucleotides not matched to a gene: 3. This CDR3 reads CASSIGQANYGYTF. The DNA of the CDR3 is TGTGCCAGTAGTATTGGACAGGCCAACTATGGCTACACCTTC.